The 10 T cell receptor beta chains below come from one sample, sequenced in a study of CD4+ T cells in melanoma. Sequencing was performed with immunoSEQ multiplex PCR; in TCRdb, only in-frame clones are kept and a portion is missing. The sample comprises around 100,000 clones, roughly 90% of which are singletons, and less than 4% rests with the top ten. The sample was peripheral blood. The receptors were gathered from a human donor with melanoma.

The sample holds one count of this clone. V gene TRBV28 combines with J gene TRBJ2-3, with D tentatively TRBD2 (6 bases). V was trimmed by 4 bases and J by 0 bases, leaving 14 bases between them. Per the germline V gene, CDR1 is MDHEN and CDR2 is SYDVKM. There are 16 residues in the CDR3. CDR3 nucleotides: TGTGCCAGCAGTTCGCGGCGGGACCAAAGCACAGATACGCAGTATTTT. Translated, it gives CASSSRRDQSTDTQYF.

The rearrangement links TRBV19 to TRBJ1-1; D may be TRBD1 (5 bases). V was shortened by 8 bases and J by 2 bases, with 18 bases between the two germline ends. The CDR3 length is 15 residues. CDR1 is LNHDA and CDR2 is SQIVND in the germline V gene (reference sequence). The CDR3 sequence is CASLITGTSNTEAFF. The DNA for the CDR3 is TGTGCCAGTCTCATAACCGGGACCTCCAACACTGAAGCTTTCTTT.

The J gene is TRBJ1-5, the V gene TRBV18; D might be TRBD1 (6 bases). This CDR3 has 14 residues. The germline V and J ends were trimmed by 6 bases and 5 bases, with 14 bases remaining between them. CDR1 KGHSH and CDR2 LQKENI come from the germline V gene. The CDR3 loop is CASSPDRTHQPQHF. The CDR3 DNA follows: TGTGCCAGCTCTCCGGACAGAACCCATCAGCCCCAGCATTTT.

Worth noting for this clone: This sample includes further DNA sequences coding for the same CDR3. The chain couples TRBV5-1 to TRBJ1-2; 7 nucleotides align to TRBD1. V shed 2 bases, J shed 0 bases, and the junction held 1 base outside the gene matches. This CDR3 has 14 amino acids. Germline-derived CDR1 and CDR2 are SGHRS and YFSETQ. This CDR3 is CASSLGTANYGYTF. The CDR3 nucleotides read TGCGCCAGCAGCTTAGGGACAGCTAACTATGGCTACACCTTC. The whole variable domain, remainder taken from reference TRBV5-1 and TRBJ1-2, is KAGVTQTPRYLIKTRGQQVTLSCSPISGHRSVSWYQQTPGQGLQFLFEYFSETQRNKGNFPGRFSGRQFSNSRSEMNVSTLELGDSALYLCASSLGTANYGYTFGSGTRLTVV.

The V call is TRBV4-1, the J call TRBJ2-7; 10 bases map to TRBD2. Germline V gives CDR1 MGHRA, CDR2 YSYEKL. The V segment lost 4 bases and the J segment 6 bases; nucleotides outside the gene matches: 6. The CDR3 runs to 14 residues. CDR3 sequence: CASSRSLAGAEQYF. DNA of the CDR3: TGCGCCAGCAGCCGGAGTCTAGCGGGAGCCGAGCAGTACTTC.

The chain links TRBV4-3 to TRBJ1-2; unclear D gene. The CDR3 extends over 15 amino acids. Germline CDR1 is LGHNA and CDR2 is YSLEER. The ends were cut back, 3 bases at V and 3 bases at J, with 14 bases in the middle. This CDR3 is CASSHPIGGDYGYTF. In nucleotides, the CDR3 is TGCGCCAGCAGCCACCCAATAGGAGGTGACTATGGCTACACCTTC.

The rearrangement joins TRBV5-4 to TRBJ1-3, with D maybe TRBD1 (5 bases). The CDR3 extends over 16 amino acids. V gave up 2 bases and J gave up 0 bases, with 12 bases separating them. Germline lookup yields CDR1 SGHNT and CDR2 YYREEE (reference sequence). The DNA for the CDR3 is TGTGCCAGCAGCTTTGACAGACTAACCTCTGGAAACACCATATATTTT. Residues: CASSFDRLTSGNTIYF.

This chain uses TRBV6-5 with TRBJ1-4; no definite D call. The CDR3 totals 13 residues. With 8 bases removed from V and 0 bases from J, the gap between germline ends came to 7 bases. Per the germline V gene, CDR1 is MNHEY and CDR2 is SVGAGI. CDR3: CASAEATNEKLFF. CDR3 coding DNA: TGTGCCAGCGCCGAGGCAACTAATGAAAAACTGTTTTTT.

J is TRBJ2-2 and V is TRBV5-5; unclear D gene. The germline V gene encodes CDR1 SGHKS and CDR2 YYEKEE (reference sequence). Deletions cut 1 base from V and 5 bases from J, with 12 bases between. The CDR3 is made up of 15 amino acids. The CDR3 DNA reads TGTGCCAGCAGCTTGTCAGCACACGTAACCGGGGAGCTGTTTTTT. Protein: CASSLSAHVTGELFF.

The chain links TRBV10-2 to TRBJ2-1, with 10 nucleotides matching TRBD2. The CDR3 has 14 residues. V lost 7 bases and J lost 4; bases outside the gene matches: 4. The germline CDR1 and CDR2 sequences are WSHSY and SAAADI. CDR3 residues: CASTLAGAYNEQFF. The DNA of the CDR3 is TGCGCCAGCACCCTAGCGGGGGCGTACAATGAGCAGTTCTTC.